The 16 T cell receptor beta chains in this list originate from one sample, sequenced in a study of cytotoxic CD8 clonotypes in ibrutinib-treated CLL (dated by TCRdb to about 2021). Library method: the immunoSEQ multiplex PCR assay. TCRdb limited this immuneACCESS table to in-frame rearrangements with V and J called. A share of clones is missing; checked studies link under half to unresolved V genes, and the rest is unexplained. The sample table lists nearly 100,000 clones, almost 80% of them with a count of one. The ten most abundant clones make up approximately 30% of the sample. The time point label here, explained by the study, means: about a year on ibrutinib. This specimen consisted of PBMCs, obtained after 12 months of ibrutinib treatment. Receptor source: a human donor with chronic lymphocytic leukemia.

The rearrangement links TRBV29-1 to TRBJ2-4, with D maybe TRBD2 (6 bases). V was trimmed by 0 bases and J by 5 bases, leaving 11 bases between them. The germline V gene has CDR1 SQVTM and CDR2 ANQGSEA. The CDR3 has 14 amino acids. CDR3 sequence: CSVEDGGSQNIQYF. The DNA for the CDR3 is TGCAGCGTTGAAGATGGAGGGTCCCAAAACATTCAGTACTTC.

The V call is TRBV7-8, the J call TRBJ2-5; TRBD2 matches 9 bases. CDR1 and CDR2 (germline): SGHVS, FQNEAQ. The CDR3 runs to 14 residues. With V trimmed by 6 bases and J by 2 bases, 4 bases remained unmatched. For the CDR3, the DNA is TGTGCCAGCAGATTGACTAGCGGTCAAGAGACCCAGTACTTC. This encodes CASRLTSGQETQYF.

This rearrangement joins TRBV28 to TRBJ2-1; a possible D gene is TRBD1 (6 bases). Germline loops: CDR1 MDHEN, CDR2 SYDVKM. The CDR3 loop spans 14 amino acids. Trimming cost V 5 bases and J 6 bases, with 14 bases left between them. CDR3 bases: TGTGCCAGCAGTCCGTCACCACAGGGCAATGAGCAGTTCTTC. Protein: CASSPSPQGNEQFF.

This chain joins TRBV7-3 and TRBJ2-5; weak D call: TRBD1 (5 bases). This CDR3 comprises 15 residues. CDR1 and CDR2 (germline): SGHTA, FQGTGA. The V end was cut by 5 bases, the J end by 0 bases, with 13 bases between. Written as DNA, the CDR3 is TGTGCCAGCAGCCCCTTGGCAGGGAACCAAGAGACCCAGTACTTC. Its protein product is CASSPLAGNQETQYF.

The J gene is TRBJ2-5, the V gene TRBV6-5; D ambiguous. Germline CDR1 MNHEY, CDR2 SVGAGI. The CDR3 has 12 amino acids. V lost 2 bases and J 4 bases, leaving 5 bases between the germline ends. CDR3 coding DNA: TGTGCCAGCAGTTACGTGGGAGAGACCCAGTACTTC. Its translation is CASSYVGETQYF.

This clone is a singleton in its sample. The chain employs TRBV19 and TRBJ1-5; no clear D gene. Germline lookup yields CDR1 LNHDA and CDR2 SQIVND (reference sequence). V was clipped by 3 bases and J by 7 bases, with 16 bases between them. The CDR3 contains 15 residues. The CDR3 nucleotides are TGTGCCAGTAGTATTAGTGGCCTCCCCAAACAGCCCCAGCATTTT. This codes for CASSISGLPKQPQHF.

The rearrangement uses TRBV27 and TRBJ2-5, with TRBD2 matching over 12 bases. The CDR3 sequence is 15 residues long. With V trimmed by 4 bases and J by 3 bases, 3 bases remained unmatched. Per germline, CDR1 MNHEY and CDR2 SMNVEV (reference sequence). The CDR3 region has the DNA TGTGCCAGCAGTTCCCTAGCGGGGGGGAAAGAGACCCAGTACTTC. Translating it yields CASSSLAGGKETQYF.

The chain couples TRBV11-3 to TRBJ1-1, with a tentative D call TRBD1 (6 bases). V was trimmed by 4 bases and J by 8 bases, leaving 14 bases between them. The CDR3 is 13 residues long. The germline CDR1 and CDR2 sequences are SGHNT and YENEEA. The CDR3 loop reads CASSSLGQFEAFF. CDR3 nucleotides: TGTGCCAGCAGCTCCCTGGGACAATTCGAAGCTTTCTTT.

The CDR3 spells CASSTGTGNTGELFF. The CDR3 DNA reads TGTGCCAGTAGTACCGGGACAGGGAACACCGGGGAGCTGTTTTTT. This chain joins TRBV19 and TRBJ2-2; 8 bases are shared with TRBD1. In germline, CDR1 is LNHDA, CDR2 SQIVND (reference sequence). The J segment lost 1 base and the V segment lost 4 bases, leaving 2 bases of the junction unmatched. This CDR3 has 15 residues.

In nucleotides, the CDR3 is TGTGCCAGCAGCTTAATGGCAGGGTCACAAGTAGCCTACGAGCAGTACTTC. It specifies CASSLMAGSQVAYEQYF. V usage is TRBV7-3 and J usage is TRBJ2-7; tentatively, D is TRBD1 (5 bases). The V gene's germline CDR1 is SGHTA and CDR2 FQGTGA. This CDR3 spans 17 amino acids. Trimming removed 1 base at V and 2 bases at J, with 18 bases between.

J is TRBJ1-3 and V is TRBV30; D is unresolved. The CDR3 covers 14 residues. V was pared by 1 base and J by 4 bases, with 11 bases between. In germline, CDR1 is GTSNPN, CDR2 SVGIG (reference sequence). CDR3 sequence (DNA): TGTGCCTGGAGTGGGCTATTTTTCGGAAACACCATATATTTT. It encodes CAWSGLFFGNTIYF. Variable domain in full (rest from reference TRBV30 and TRBJ1-3): SQTIHQWPATLVQPVGSPLSLECTVEGTSNPNLYWYRQAAGRGLQLLFYSVGIGQISSEVPQNLSASRPQDRQFILSSKKLLLSDSGFYLCAWSGLFFGNTIYFGEGSWLTVV.

The genes are TRBV6-5 and TRBJ2-7, with D perhaps matching TRBD1 (6 bases). Germline assignment: CDR1 MNHEY and CDR2 SVGAGI. There are 16 residues in the CDR3. V was trimmed by 4 bases and J by 0 bases, leaving 16 bases between them. The CDR3 is CASSFQHGQSSYEQYF. As DNA, the CDR3 is TGTGCCAGCAGTTTCCAACACGGACAGAGCTCCTACGAGCAGTACTTC.

This chain links TRBV4-1 with TRBJ1-1; D is ambiguous. V lost 4 bases, J lost 0 bases, and 9 bases lay in between. The germline V gene has CDR1 MGHRA and CDR2 YSYEKL. This CDR3 comprises 14 residues. CDR3 residues: CASSRPELNTEAFF. Here the CDR3 DNA reads TGCGCCAGCAGCCGCCCAGAATTGAACACTGAAGCTTTCTTT.

The chain joins TRBV4-2 to TRBJ1-2; TRBD1 might be the D (6 bases). V lost 4 bases and J 4 bases, leaving 16 bases between the germline ends. Looked up from germline, CDR1 is LGHNA and CDR2 is YNFKEQ. The CDR3 sequence is 15 residues long. CDR3 nucleotide sequence: TGTGCCAGCAGCCCCTACAGGGCAAATATCTATGGCTACACCTTC. Translation gives CASSPYRANIYGYTF.

This sequence joins TRBV2 and TRBJ2-2; D is unresolved. Germline V CDR1 and CDR2: SNHLY, FYNNEI. The germline V and J ends were trimmed by 3 bases and 1 base, with 6 bases remaining between them. CDR3 length: 14 amino acids. The CDR3 loop is CASSDFMNTGELFF. CDR3 nucleotide sequence: TGTGCCAGCAGTGACTTCATGAACACCGGGGAGCTGTTTTTT.

This sequence joins TRBV6-6 and TRBJ2-2, with TRBD1 as a possible D gene (5 bases). CDR3 length: 15 amino acids. Germline V CDR1 and CDR2: MNHNY, SVGAGI (reference sequence). The V end lost 5 bases, the J end lost 4 bases, and 14 bases lay between the germline ends. The CDR3 loop reads CASSNRQLGTGELFF. In DNA form, the CDR3 reads TGTGCCAGCAGTAACAGACAGTTAGGCACCGGGGAGCTGTTTTTT.